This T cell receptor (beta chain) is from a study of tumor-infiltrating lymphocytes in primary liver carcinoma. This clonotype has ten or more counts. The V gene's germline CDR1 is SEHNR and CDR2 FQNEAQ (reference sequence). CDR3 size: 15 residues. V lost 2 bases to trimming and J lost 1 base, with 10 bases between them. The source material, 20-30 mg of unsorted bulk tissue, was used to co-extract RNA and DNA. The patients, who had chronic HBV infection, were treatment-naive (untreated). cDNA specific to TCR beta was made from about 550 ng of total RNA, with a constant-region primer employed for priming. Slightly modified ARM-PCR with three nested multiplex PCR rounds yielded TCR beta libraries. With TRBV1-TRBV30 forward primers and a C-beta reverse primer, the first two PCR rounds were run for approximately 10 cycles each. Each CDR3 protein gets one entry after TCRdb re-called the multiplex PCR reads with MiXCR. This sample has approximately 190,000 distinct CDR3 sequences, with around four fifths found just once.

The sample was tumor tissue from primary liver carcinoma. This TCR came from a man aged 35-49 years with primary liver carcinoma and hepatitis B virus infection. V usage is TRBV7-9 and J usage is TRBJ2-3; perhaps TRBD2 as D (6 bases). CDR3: CASSLHGSGTDTQYF. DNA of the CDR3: TGTGCCAGCAGCTTACACGGGAGTGGCACAGATACGCAGTATTTT.